The rows below give T cell receptor beta chains drawn from one sample of a study of control samples from healthy donors and cancer patients. Libraries were prepared by immunoSEQ multiplex PCR; TCRdb keeps only in-frame clonotypes and omits some of them. The table lists more than 95,000 clones, under 90% of them singletons. Sequenced material: blood. These receptors originate from a woman aged 45-60 years in good health. CDR3s include the opening cysteine and the closing phenylalanine or tryptophan. Rows may omit the clone size; those that give it use once, few, many or a size class.

TRBV18,once,13,CASSIGSNTEAFF
TRBV18,.,16,CASSQQRTGSGTEAFF
TRBV7-2,.,15,CASSYGGGASYEQYF
TRBV19,.,13,CASSIKRGSEQYF
TRBV20-1,once,11,CSASSSSGYTF
TRBV19,.,11,CASTKVNEAFF
TRBV18,.,11,CASSPDSEAFF
TRBV28,.,13,CASNPGGIYGYTF
TRBV4-3,.,16,CASSQEGLAIWDEQFF
TRBV9,once,14,CASSPSGRTDTQYF
TRBV7-2,.,13,CASSYWSNQPQHF
TRBV4-2,.,15,CASSPDRTGWYGYTF
TRBV28,.,12,CASSSRATEAFF
TRBV29-1,.,11,CSAGQGNEQFF
TRBV3-1/TRBV3-2,.,15,CASSPIGGPGETQYF
TRBV27,.,14,CASSLQGDNSPLHF
TRBV6-5,.,13,CASSPHTKNIQYF
TRBV24-1,.,19,CATSDTGQGNLKSYNEQFF
TRBV12-3/TRBV12-4,.,13,CASRISGGYEQYF
TRBV5-1,.,14,CASTLSTVNTEAFF
TRBV5-6,once,16,CASSGRQGASGNTIYF
TRBV30,few,12,CAWSTSAHEQYF
TRBV5-5,.,13,CASSLVVGNTIYF
TRBV11-3,.,17,CASSHTRSGGRYNEQFF
TRBV11-3,.,15,CASFVRGGATGELFF
TRBV18,.,18,CASSPSTVGRLGDSEAFF
TRBV27,.,15,CASSLRGPTNYGYTF
TRBV30,.,12,CAWTKGTYGYTF